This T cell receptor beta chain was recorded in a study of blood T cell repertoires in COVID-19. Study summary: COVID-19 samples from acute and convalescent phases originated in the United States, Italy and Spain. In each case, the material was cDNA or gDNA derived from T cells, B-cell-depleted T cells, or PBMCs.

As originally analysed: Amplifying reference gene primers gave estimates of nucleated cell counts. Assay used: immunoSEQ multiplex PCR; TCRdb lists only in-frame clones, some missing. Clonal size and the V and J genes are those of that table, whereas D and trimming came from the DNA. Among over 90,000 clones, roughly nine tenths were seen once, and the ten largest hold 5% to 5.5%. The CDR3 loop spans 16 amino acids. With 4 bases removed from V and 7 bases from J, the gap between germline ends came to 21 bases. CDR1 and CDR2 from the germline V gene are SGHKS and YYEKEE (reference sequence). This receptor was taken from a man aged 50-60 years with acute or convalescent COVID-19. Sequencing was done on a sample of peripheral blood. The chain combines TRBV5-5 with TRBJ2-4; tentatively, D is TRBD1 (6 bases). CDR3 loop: CASSLQGLGAVNIQYF. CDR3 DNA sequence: TGTGCCAGCAGCCTACAGGGATTGGGGGCGGTGAACATTCAGTACTTC.